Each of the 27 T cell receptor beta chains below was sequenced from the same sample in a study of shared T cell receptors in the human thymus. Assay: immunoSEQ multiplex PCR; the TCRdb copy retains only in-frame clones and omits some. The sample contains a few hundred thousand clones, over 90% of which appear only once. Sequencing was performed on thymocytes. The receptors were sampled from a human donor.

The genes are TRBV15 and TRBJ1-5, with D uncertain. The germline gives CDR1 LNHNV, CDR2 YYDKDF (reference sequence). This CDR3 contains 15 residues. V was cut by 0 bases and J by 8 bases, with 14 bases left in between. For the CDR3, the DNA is TGTGCCACCAGCAGAGATCAGGCCGCGGCGGAGCCCCAGCATTTT. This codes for CATSRDQAAAEPQHF.

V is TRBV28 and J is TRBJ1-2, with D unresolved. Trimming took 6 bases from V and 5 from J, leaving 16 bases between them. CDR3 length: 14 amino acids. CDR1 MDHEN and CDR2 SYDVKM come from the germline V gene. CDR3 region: CASSRQTIQYGYTF. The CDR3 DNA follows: TGTGCCAGCAGCCGTCAGACCATCCAATATGGCTACACCTTC.

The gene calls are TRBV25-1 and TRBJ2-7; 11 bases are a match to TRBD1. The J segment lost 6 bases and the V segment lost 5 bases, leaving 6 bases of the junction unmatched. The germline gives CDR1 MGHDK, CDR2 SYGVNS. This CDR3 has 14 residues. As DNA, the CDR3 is TGTGCCAGCAGTCCCAGGGACAGGGGGATCGAGCAGTACTTC. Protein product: CASSPRDRGIEQYF.

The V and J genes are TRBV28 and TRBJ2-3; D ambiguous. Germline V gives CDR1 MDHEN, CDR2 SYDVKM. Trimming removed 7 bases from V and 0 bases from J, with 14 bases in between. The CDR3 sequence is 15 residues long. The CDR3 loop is CASTGGRASTDTQYF. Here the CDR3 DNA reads TGTGCCAGCACAGGTGGCCGTGCTAGCACAGATACGCAGTATTTT.

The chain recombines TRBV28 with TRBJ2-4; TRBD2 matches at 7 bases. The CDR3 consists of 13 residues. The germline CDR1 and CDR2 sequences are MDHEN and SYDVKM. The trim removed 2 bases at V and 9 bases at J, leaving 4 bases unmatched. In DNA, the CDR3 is TGTGCCAGCAGTTTAGCCGGGAGGCCCATTCAGTACTTC. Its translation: CASSLAGRPIQYF.

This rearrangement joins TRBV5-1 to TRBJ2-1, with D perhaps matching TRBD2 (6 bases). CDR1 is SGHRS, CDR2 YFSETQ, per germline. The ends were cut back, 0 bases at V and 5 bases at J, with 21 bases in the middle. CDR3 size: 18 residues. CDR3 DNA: TGCGCCAGCAGCTTGGGGGGAGGCCCTCAGTGGCCCCACAATGAGCAGTTCTTC. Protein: CASSLGGGPQWPHNEQFF.

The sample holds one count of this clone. In DNA, the CDR3 is TGCGCCAGCAGCCAAGAACCGGACAGGAGGAACACTGAAGCTTTCTTT. Translating it yields CASSQEPDRRNTEAFF. The V gene is TRBV4-1, the J gene TRBJ1-1; 7 bases agree with TRBD1. This CDR3 is 16 amino acids long. Germline CDR1 reads MGHRA; CDR2 reads YSYEKL. The trim removed 0 bases at V and 1 base at J, leaving 5 bases unmatched.

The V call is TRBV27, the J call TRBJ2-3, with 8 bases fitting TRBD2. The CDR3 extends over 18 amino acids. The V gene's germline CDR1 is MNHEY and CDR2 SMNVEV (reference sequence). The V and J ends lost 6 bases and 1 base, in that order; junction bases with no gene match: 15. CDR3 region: CASSLAGRAPLGTDTQYF. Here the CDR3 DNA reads TGTGCCAGCAGCTTGGCCGGGAGGGCCCCCTTGGGCACAGATACGCAGTATTTT.

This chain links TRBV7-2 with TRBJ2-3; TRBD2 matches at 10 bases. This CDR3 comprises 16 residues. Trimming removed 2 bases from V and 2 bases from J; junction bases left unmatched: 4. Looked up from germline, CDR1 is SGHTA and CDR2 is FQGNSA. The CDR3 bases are TGTGCCAGCAGCTTAAGGAGCGGGAGGGCCACAGATACGCAGTATTTT. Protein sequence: CASSLRSGRATDTQYF. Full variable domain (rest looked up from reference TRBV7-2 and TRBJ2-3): GAGVSQSPSNKVTEKGKDVELRCDPISGHTALYWYRQSLGQGLEFLIYFQGNSAPDKSGLPSDRFSAERTGGSVSTLTIQRTQQEDSAVYLCASSLRSGRATDTQYFGPGTRLTVL.

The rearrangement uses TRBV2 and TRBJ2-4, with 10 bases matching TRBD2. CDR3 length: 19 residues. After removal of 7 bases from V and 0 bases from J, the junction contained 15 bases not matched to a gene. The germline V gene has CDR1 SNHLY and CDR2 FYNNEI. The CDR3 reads CASTRGGLASGRAKNIQYF. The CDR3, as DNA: TGTGCCAGCACCCGAGGAGGCCTGGCTAGCGGGAGAGCCAAAAACATTCAGTACTTC.

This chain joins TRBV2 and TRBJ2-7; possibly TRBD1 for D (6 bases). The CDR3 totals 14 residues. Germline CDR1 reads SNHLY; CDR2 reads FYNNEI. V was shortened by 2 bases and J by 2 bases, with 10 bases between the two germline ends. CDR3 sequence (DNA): TGTGCCAGCAGTGAACCCAGGGGCCCCTACGAGCAGTACTTC. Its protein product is CASSEPRGPYEQYF.

The CDR3 DNA sequence: TGCGCCAGCAGCATCAGGGGGCGCGACACCGGGGAGCTGTTTTTT. It yields the protein CASSIRGRDTGELFF. The gene calls are TRBV5-1 and TRBJ2-2; 8 bases agree with TRBD1. Looked up from germline, CDR1 is SGHRS and CDR2 is YFSETQ. With V trimmed by 4 bases and J by 3 bases, 5 bases remained unmatched. The length of the CDR3 is 15 residues.

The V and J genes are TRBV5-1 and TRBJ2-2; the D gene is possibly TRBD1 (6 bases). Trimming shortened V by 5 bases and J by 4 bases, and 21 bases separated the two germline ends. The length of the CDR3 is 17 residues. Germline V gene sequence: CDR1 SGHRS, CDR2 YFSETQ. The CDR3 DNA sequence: TGCGCCAGCAGTTTTTGGACAAACAGGGACGGCACCGGGGAGCTGTTTTTT. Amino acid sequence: CASSFWTNRDGTGELFF.

CDR3 amino acids: CASSIVAGELFF. As DNA, the CDR3 is TGTGCCAGTAGTATTGTGGCCGGGGAGCTGTTTTTT. The chain couples TRBV19 to TRBJ2-2; the D is unclear. V lost 3 bases, J lost 6 bases, and 5 bases lay in between. CDR3 length equals 12 residues. Looked up from germline, CDR1 is LNHDA and CDR2 is SQIVND (reference sequence).

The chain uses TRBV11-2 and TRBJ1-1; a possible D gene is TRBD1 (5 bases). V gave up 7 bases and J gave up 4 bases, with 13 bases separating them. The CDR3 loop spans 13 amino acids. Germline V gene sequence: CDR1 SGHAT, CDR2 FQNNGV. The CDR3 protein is CASTRSGGTEAFF. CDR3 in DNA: TGTGCCAGCACCAGATCCGGGGGCACTGAAGCTTTCTTT. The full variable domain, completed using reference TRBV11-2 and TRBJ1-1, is EAGVAQSPRYKIIEKRQSVAFWCNPISGHATLYWYQQILGQGPKLLIQFQNNGVVDDSQLPKDRFSAERLKGVDSTLKIQPAKLEDSAVYLCASTRSGGTEAFFGQGTRLTVV.

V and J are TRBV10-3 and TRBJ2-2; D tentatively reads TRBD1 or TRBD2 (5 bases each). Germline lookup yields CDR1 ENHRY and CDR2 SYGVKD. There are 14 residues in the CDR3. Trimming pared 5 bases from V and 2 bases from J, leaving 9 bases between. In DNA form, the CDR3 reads TGTGCCATCAGTAGCCGGGGCAACACCGGGGAGCTGTTTTTT. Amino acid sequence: CAISSRGNTGELFF.

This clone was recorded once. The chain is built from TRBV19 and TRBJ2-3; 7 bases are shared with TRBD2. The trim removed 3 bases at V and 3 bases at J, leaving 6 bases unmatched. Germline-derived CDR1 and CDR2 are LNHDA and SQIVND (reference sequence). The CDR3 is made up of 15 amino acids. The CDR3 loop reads CASSIGGRVTDTQYF. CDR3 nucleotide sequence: TGTGCCAGTAGTATTGGGGGGAGGGTAACAGATACGCAGTATTTT.

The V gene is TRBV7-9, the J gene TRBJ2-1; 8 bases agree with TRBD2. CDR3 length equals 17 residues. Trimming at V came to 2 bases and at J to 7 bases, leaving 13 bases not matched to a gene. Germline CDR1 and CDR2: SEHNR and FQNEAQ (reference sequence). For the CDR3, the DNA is TGTGCCAGCAGCTTACCCGGCGGGGGGCGCATATCAAATGAGCAGTTCTTC. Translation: CASSLPGGGRISNEQFF.

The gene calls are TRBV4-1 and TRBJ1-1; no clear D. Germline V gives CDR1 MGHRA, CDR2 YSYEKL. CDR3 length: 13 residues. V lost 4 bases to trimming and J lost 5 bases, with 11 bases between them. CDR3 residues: CASSLERRTEAFF. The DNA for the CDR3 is TGCGCCAGCAGCCTCGAAAGACGGACTGAAGCTTTCTTT.

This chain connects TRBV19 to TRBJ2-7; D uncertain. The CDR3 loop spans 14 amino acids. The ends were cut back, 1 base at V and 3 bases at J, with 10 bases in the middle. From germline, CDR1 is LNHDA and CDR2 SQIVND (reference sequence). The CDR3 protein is CASSIGGDNYEQYF. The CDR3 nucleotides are TGTGCCAGTAGTATAGGAGGAGACAACTACGAGCAGTACTTC.

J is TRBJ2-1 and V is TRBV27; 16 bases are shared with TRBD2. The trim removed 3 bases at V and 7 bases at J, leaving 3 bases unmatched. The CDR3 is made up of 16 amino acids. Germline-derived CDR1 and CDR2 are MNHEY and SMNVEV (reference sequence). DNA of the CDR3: TGTGCCAGCAGTTTGGGACTAGCGGGAGGGCCGAATGAGCAGTTCTTC. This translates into CASSLGLAGGPNEQFF.

This CDR3 is CSAREGAEQFF. The DNA of the CDR3 is TGCAGTGCTAGAGAGGGGGCTGAGCAGTTCTTC. This chain links TRBV20-1 with TRBJ2-1; the D gene is possibly TRBD1 (6 bases). With 0 bases removed from V and 9 bases from J, the gap between germline ends came to 6 bases. The CDR3 extends over 11 amino acids. Germline V lookup: CDR1 DFQATT, CDR2 SNEGSKA (reference sequence).

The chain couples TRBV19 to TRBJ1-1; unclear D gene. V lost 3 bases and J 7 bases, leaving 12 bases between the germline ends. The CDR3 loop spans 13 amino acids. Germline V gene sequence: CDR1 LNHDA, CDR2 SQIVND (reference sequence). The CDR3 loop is CASSIPVRGEAFF. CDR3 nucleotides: TGTGCCAGTAGTATTCCCGTCCGGGGTGAAGCTTTCTTT.

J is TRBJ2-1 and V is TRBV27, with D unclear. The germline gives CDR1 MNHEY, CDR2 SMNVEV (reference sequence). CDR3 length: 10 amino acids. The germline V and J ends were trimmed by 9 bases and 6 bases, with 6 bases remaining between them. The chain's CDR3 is CASRSNEQFF. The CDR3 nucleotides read TGTGCCAGTAGATCCAATGAGCAGTTCTTC.

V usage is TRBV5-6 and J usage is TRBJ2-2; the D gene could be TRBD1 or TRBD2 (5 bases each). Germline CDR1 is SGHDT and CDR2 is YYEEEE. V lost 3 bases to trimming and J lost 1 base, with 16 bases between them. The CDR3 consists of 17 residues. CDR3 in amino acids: CASSWGMTYQNTGELFF. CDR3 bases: TGTGCCAGCAGCTGGGGGATGACCTACCAGAACACCGGGGAGCTGTTTTTT.

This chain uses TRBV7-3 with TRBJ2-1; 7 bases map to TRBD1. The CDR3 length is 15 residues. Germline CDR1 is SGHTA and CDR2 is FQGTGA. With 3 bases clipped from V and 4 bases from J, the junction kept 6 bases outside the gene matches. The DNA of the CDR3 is TGTGCCAGCAGCTTTTCCGGGACAGAATACAATGAGCAGTTCTTC. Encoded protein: CASSFSGTEYNEQFF. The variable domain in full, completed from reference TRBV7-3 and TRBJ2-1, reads GAGVSQTPSNKVTEKGKYVELRCDPISGHTALYWYRQSLGQGPEFLIYFQGTGAADDSGLPNDRFFAVRPEGSVSTLKIQRTERGDSAVYLCASSFSGTEYNEQFFGPGTRLTVL.

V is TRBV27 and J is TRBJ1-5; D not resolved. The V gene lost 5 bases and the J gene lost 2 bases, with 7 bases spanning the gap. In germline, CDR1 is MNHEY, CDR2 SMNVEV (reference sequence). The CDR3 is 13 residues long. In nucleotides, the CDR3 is TGTGCCAGCAGTCGCATTGGCAATCAGCCCCAGCATTTT. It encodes CASSRIGNQPQHF.